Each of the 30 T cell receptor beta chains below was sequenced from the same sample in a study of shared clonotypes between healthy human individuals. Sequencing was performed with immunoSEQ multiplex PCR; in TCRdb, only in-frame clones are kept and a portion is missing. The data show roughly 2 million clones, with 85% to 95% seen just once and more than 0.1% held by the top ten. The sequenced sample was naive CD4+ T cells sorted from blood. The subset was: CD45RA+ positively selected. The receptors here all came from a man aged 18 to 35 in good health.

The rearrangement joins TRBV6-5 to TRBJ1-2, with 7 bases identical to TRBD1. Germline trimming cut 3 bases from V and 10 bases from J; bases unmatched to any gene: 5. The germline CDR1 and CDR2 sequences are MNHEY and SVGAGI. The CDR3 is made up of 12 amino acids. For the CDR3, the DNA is TGTGCCAGCAGTTATTTCGGACAGGACTACACCTTC. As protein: CASSYFGQDYTF.

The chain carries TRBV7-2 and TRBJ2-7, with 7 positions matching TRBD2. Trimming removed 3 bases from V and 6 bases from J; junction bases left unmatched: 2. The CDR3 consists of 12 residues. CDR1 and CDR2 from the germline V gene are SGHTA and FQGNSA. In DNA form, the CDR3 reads TGTGCCAGCAGCTTTAGCGGGCTCGAGCAGTACTTC. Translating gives CASSFSGLEQYF.

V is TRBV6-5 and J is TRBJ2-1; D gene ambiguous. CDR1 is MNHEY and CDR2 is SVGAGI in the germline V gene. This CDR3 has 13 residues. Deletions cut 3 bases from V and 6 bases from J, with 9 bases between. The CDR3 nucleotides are TGTGCCAGCAGTTATTGGCGGAGCAATGAGCAGTTCTTC. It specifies CASSYWRSNEQFF.

The CDR3 sequence is CASRSTGSSYNEQFF. CDR3 coding DNA: TGCGCCAGCAGATCGACAGGCAGCTCCTACAATGAGCAGTTCTTC. The chain employs TRBV4-1 and TRBJ2-1, with D possibly TRBD1 on 6 matching bases. The CDR3 extends over 15 amino acids. The germline V gene has CDR1 MGHRA and CDR2 YSYEKL. The V end was cut by 6 bases, the J end by 0 bases, with 12 bases between.

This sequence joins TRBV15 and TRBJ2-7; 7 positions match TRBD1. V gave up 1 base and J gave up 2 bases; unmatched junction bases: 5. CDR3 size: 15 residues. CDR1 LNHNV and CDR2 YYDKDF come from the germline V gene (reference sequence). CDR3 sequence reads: CATSRGAQGTYEQYF. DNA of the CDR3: TGTGCCACCAGCAGAGGGGCACAGGGGACCTACGAGCAGTACTTC.

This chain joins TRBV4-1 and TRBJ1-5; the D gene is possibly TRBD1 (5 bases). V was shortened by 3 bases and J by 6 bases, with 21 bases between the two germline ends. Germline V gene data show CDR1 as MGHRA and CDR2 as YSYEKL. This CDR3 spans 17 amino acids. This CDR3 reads CASSQALGDLGGQPQHF. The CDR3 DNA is TGCGCCAGCAGCCAGGCCCTTGGGGATCTCGGGGGTCAGCCCCAGCATTTT.

In DNA, the CDR3 is TGTGCCAGCAGTGAACAGGGACTAGCGGGAGTAGATACGCAGTATTTT. It is translated as CASSEQGLAGVDTQYF. The chain employs TRBV2 and TRBJ2-3; the match to TRBD2 covers 14 bases. The ends lost 2 bases at V and 5 bases at J; junction bases unmatched: 3. This CDR3 is built from 16 residues. Germline CDR1 is SNHLY and CDR2 is FYNNEI.

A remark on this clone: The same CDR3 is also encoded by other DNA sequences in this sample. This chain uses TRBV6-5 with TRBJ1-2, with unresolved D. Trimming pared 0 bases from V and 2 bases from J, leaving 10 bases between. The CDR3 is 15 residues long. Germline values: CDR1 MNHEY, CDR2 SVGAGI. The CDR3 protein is CASSYSSGRNYGYTF. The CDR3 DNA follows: TGTGCCAGCAGTTACTCAAGTGGGCGCAACTATGGCTACACCTTC.

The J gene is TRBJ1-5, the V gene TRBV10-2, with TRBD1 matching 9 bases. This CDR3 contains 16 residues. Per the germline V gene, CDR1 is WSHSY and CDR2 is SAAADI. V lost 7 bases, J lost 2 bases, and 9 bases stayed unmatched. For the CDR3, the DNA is TGCGCCAGCACCGACAGGGGGGCTGGGGGCAATCAGCCCCAGCATTTT. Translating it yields CASTDRGAGGNQPQHF.

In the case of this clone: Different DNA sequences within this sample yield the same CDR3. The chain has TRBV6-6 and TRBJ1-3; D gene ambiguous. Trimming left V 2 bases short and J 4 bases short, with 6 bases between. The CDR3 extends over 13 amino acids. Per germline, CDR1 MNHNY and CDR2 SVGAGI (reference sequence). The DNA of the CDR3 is TGTGCCAGCAGTTACGGCGGAGGAAACACCATATATTTT. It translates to CASSYGGGNTIYF.

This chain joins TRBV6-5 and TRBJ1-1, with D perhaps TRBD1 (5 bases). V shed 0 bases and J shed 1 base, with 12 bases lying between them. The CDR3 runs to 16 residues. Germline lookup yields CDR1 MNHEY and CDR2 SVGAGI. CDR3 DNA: TGTGCCAGCAGTTACTCGCCCCAGGGTGCGAACACTGAAGCTTTCTTT. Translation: CASSYSPQGANTEAFF.

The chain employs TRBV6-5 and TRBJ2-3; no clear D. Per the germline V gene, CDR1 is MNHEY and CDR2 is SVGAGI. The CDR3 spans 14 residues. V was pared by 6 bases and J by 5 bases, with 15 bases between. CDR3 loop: CASSRTPGQDTQYF. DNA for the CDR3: TGTGCCAGCAGCCGGACCCCCGGTCAAGATACGCAGTATTTT.

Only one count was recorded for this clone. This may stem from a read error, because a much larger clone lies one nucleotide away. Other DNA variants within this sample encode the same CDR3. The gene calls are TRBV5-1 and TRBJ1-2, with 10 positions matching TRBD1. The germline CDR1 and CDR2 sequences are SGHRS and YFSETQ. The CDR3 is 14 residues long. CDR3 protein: CASSPGQGNYGYTF. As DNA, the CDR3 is TGTGCCAGCAGCCCGGGACAGGGGAACTATGGCTACACCTTC.

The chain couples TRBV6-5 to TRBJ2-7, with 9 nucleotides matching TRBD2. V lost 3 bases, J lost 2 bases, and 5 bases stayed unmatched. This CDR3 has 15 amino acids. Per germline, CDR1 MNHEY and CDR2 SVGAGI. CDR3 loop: CASSYSSGNPYEQYF. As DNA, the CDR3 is TGTGCCAGCAGTTATTCTAGCGGGAACCCCTACGAGCAGTACTTC.

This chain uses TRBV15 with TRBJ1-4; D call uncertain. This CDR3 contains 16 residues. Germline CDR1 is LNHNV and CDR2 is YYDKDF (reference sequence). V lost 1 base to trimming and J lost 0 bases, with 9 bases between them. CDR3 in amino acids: CATSRGLVATNEKLFF. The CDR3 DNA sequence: TGTGCCACCAGCAGAGGCCTGGTTGCAACTAATGAAAAACTGTTTTTT. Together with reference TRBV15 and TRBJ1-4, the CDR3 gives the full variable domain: DAMVIQNPRYQVTQFGKPVTLSCSQTLNHNVMYWYQQKSSQAPKLLFHYYDKDFNNEADTPDNFQSRRPNTSFCFLDIRSPGLGDTAMYLCATSRGLVATNEKLFFGSGTQLSVL.

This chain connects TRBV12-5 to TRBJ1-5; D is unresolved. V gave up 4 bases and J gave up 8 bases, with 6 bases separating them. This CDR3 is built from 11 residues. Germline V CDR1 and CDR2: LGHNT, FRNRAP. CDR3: CASGSPEPQHF. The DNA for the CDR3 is TGTGCTAGTGGTTCCCCCGAGCCCCAGCATTTT.

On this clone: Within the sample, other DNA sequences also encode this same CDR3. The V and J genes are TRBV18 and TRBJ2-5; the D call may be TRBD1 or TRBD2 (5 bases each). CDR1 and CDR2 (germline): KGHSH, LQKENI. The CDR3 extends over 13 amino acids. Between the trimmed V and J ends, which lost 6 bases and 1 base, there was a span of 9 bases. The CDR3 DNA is TGTGCCAGCTCCCCCGGGGCCCAAGAGACCCAGTACTTC. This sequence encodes CASSPGAQETQYF.

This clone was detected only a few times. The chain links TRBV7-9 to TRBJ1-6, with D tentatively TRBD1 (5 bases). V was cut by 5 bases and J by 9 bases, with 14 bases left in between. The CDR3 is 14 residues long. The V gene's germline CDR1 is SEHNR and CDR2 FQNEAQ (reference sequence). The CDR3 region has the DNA TGTGCCAGCAGCGCTCAGGGAAGCGGTTCACCCCTCCACTTT. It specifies CASSAQGSGSPLHF.

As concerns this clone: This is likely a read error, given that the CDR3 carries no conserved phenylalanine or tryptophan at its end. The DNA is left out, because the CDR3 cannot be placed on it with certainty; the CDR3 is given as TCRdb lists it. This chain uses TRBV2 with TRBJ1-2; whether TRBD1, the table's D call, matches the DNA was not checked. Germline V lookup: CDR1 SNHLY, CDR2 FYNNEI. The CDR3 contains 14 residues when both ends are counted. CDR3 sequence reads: CASSDFQDSKYFLA.

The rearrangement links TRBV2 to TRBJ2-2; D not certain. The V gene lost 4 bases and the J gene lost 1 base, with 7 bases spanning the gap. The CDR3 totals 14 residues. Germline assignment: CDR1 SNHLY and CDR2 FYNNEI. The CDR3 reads CASSALVNTGELFF. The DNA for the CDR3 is TGTGCCAGCAGTGCTTTGGTGAACACCGGGGAGCTGTTTTTT.

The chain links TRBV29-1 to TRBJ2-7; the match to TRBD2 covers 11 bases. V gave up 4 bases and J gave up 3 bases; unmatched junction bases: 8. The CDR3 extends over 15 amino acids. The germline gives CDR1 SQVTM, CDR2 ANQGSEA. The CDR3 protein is CSVVIYSGRGYEQYF. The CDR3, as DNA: TGCAGCGTTGTGATCTATAGCGGGAGGGGCTACGAGCAGTACTTC.

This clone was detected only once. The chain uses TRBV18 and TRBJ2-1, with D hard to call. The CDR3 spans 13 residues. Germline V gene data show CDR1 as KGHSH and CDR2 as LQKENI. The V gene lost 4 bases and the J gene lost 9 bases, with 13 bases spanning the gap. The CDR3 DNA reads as TGTGCCAGCTCACAACTCTCGGACGGTGAGCAGTTCTTC. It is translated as CASSQLSDGEQFF. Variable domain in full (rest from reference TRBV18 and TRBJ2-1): NAGVMQNPRHLVRRRGQEARLRCSPMKGHSHVYWYRQLPEEGLKFMVYLQKENIIDESGMPKERFSAEFPKEGPSILRIQQVVRGDSAAYFCASSQLSDGEQFFGPGTRLTVL.

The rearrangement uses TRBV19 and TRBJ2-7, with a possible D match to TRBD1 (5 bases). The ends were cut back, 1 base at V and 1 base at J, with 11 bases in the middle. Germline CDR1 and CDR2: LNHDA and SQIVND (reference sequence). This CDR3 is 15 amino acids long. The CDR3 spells CASSIAQGLSYEQYF. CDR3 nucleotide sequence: TGTGCCAGTAGTATAGCTCAGGGTTTGTCCTACGAGCAGTACTTC.

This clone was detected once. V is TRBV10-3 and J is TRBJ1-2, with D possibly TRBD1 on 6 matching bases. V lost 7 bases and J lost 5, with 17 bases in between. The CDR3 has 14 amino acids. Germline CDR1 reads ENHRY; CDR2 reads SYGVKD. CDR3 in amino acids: CAITEDARGYGYTF. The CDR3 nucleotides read TGTGCCATCACTGAAGATGCCAGGGGTTATGGCTACACCTTC.

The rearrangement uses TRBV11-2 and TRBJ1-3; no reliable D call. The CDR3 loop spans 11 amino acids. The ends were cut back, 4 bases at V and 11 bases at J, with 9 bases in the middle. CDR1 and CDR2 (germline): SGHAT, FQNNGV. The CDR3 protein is CASSSLLAIYF. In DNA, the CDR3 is TGTGCCAGCAGCTCTCTACTTGCCATATATTTT.

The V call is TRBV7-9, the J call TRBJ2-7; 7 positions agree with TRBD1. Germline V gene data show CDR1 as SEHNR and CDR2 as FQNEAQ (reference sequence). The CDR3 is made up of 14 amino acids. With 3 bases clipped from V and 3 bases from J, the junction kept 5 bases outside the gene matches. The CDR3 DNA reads TGTGCCAGCAGCTTCACGGGACAGTACTACGAGCAGTACTTC. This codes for CASSFTGQYYEQYF.

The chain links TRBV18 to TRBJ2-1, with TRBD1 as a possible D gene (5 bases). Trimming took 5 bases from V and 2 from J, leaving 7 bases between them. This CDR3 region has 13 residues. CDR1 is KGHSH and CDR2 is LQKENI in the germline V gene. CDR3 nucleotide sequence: TGTGCCAGCTCAGGGGCCGCCTACAATGAGCAGTTCTTC. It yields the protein CASSGAAYNEQFF.

DNA of the CDR3: TGTGCCAGCAGCGTATCCGGGACAGGGGGTTCCGATGGCTACACCTTC. Its protein is CASSVSGTGGSDGYTF. V and J are TRBV7-9 and TRBJ1-2, with 11 bases that match TRBD1. The CDR3 spans 16 residues. The ends lost 5 bases at V and 6 bases at J; junction bases unmatched: 11. In germline, CDR1 is SEHNR, CDR2 FQNEAQ (reference sequence).

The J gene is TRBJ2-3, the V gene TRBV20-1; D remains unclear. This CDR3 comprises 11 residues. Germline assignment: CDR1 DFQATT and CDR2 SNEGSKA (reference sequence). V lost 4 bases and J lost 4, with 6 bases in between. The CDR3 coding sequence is TGCAGTGCTATAAACGCAGATACGCAGTATTTT. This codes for CSAINADTQYF.

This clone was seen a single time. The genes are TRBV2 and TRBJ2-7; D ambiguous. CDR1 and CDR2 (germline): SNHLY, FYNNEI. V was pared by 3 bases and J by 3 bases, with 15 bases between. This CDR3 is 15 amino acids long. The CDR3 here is CASSEVTTTDYEQYF. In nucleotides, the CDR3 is TGTGCCAGCAGTGAGGTGACCACTACCGACTACGAGCAGTACTTC.